This TCR beta chain was obtained from a study of T cells in Graves' hyperthyroidism and ophthalmopathy. Whole-study results and caveats: Ophthalmopathy and stable hyperthyroidism were separated by a 13 V-J model.

Per the germline V gene, CDR1 is PRHDT and CDR2 is FYEKMQ (reference sequence). The length of the CDR3 is 16 residues. After removal of 5 bases from V and 3 bases from J, the junction contained 7 bases not matched to a gene. Turning to this clonotype: Its cognate antigen is unknown.

Patients were excluded because of uncontrolled infection, other autoimmune disease, pregnancy or lactation. RNA transcripts served as the template for amplifying TCR beta CDR3 regions. The TCR CDR3 first-round RT-PCR relied on the HTBI primer set. TCRdb passed the multiplex PCR reads through MiXCR, listing each CDR3 protein once. Among 300,000 to 450,000 distinct CDR3 sequences listed, 15% to 19% were seen once. The TCR sequence derives from a young woman with Graves' hyperthyroidism that later progressed to Graves' ophthalmopathy. The chain has TRBV13 and TRBJ2-2, with 9 bases matching TRBD2. Specimen: blood. CDR3 coding DNA: TGTGCCAGCAGCCCCGGGACTAGCTTTCACACCGGGGAGCTGTTTTTT. Its translation is CASSPGTSFHTGELFF.